The present TCR beta chain was sequenced within a study of CD8+ T cells in alopecia areata (dated by TCRdb to between 2018 and 2020). General notes on the study: Treated patients were enrolled in an open-label pilot trial of oral tofacitinib at 5 to 10 mg twice daily for moderate-to-severe alopecia areata. Amplification of TCRbeta CDR3 regions was done by immunoSEQ multiplex PCR using 35 Vbeta forward primers and 13 Jbeta reverse primers. RNA was extracted with the PAXgene miRNA kit for fixed scalp, the miRNeasy kit for PBMCs, and the RNeasy kit for mouse skin. To study T cell clonal expansion in alopecia areata, the researchers applied high-throughput TCRbeta sequencing to both the C3H/HeJ mouse model and human patients. Human TCRbeta sequencing covered scalp tissue and sorted CD4+ and CD8+ peripheral blood T cells from patchy and totalis/universalis alopecia areata patients and healthy controls. Scalp clonality was compared among normal scalp (n=4), patchy alopecia areata scalp (n=8), and alopecia totalis/universalis scalp (n=8). Biopsies were taken from tofacitinib-treated patients at baseline and at 4 and 24 weeks of treatment, and a later scalp biopsy was taken in several of the tofacitinib-treated patients. Patients received tofacitinib for 6 to 18 months and were then followed off drug for 6 months to check for delayed response and recurrence.

Broad study findings and their caveats: Unlike mouse skin, where gammadelta T cells dominate, normal human skin contains resident alphabeta T cells that get sequenced too, which complicates analysis of the scalp TCR repertoire. Lesional scalp, especially in alopecia totalis/universalis, showed higher clonality and more expanded CD8+ clones than normal scalp, suggesting antigenic drive. Shared TCR sequences between patients were less evident than in mice, which may be partly attributable to HLA diversity in the patient population.

Library preparation used the immunoSEQ multiplex PCR assay. RNA was extracted from all samples and reverse transcribed into cDNA, which served as template for TCR sequencing. SuperScript III was used to make first-strand cDNA, primed with a 2:1 mix of oligo-dT and random hexamers. A synthetic immune receptor repertoire was used to gauge amplification bias, and whatever bias remained was removed computationally. Turning to the authors' computational methods: Raw reads were preprocessed to remove errors, and CDR3 was defined by IMGT conventions from the conserved cysteine to phenylalanine. To get clonality, Shannon entropy was normalized by log2 of the number of productive unique TCRs and the result was subtracted from 1. Whether scalp clones were CD4 or CD8 was inferred by matching scalp TCRbeta sequences against CD4 and CD8 repertoires sorted from blood. Held by TCRdb, this immuneACCESS table contains in-frame sequences only and omits some clones. Under half of the omission traces to an unresolved V gene where checked; the cause of the rest is unknown. V and J calls and clone size are given by that table; D and trimming were obtained from the DNA. Within this sample are 90,000 to 100,000 clones, with 41% of them counted one time only. The ten largest account for 1.3% of the sample.

As concerns this clone: No antigen is known for it. No base quality values were provided; no much bigger clone lies one nucleotide off.

Including cysteine and phenylalanine, the CDR3 has 13 amino acids. CDR3 DNA only is kept here, 39 bases in frame from base 1. Trimming costs V 5 bases and J 0 bases, and their ends lie 5 bases apart. The germline V gene (reference sequence) supplies CDR1 SEHNR and CDR2 FQNEAQ. Lesional scalp punch biopsies and peripheral blood were obtained from alopecia areata patients. PBMCs were isolated by density centrifugation and stained for CD3, CD4 and CD8, and CD4+ and CD8+ T cells were sorted on a FACSAria. The V and J genes are TRBV7-9 and TRBJ1-5; the D gene cannot be named for sure. The sequenced material came from CD4+ T cells sorted from blood. This TCR was sampled from a human donor with alopecia areata. Here the CDR3 is given as CASSPDSNQPQHF. The DNA reads as follows: TGTGCCAGCAGCCCGGATAGCAATCAGCCCCAGCATTTT.